This T cell receptor (beta chain) was sequenced in a study of shared clonotypes between healthy human individuals (dated by TCRdb to about 2020). Regarding the complete study: Three men and two women, aged 18 to 49 years, made up the cohort. For each donor, three plates each were used for CD4 naive and CD4 memory, two plates were used for CD8 naive, and one plate was used for CD8 memory. The study deeply sequenced blood TCR repertoires of 5 or 6 healthy adults to estimate repertoire size and the extent of clonotype sharing between individuals. To increase sequencing depth and limit assay-specific biases, different laboratories used diverse techniques to prepare libraries and sequence TCR repertoires. Between about 0.94 and 8.9 billion PBMCs per donor were obtained by leukapheresis. Overall study results and their limits: The genetic and exposure-history diversity represented was limited by the small number of donors. Only blood was sampled, and tissue TCR repertoires likely differ from those in blood. Higher generation probabilities were observed for clonotypes shared by all four sorted-subset donors than for non-shared clonotypes. Pairwise subsampling led to the expectation that sequencing depth would affect the degree of clonotype sharing among donors. Sharing across several donors was observed for about 5% of naive CD4, over 3% of naive CD8, about 2.3% of memory CD4, and approximately 0.41% of memory CD8 clonotypes. Even with the large sequencing depth, rarefaction of the sorted-subset datasets indicated that sequencing was incomplete. Estimated clonotype richness was generally larger for naive than for memory subsets.

Using the deep immunoSEQ assay, multiplex PCR amplified TCR CDR3 regions from genomic DNA. For each cell subset, the extracted genomic DNA was distributed evenly across all wells of several immunoSEQ 96-well plates, and each plate served as one replicate. For sorted subsets, 200 to 250 ng of genomic DNA, equivalent to some 30,000 T cell genomes, went into each replicate PCR. Purified libraries were measured with a Qubit 3.0 fluorometer, size-checked on a Bioanalyzer 2100, and measured again with the KAPA Library Quantification kit. Each immunoSEQ 96-well plate was sequenced on its own single-read 150-cycle Illumina NextSeq 550 flow cell. The published analysis was carried out like this. Because the immunoSEQ output included only junctional sequences and no quality scores, the filtering could not be the same as the filtering used for full-length reads. To assign V/J genes and CDR3, sequences were annotated against IMGT germline references using PyIR, a Python wrapper for IgBLAST v1.9. Reads were removed for weak V/J assignments (E-value above 1e-6), missing CDR3, stop codons, out-of-frame junctions, or ambiguous translated residues. A V3J clonotype was defined by an identical inferred V gene, J gene, and CDR3 amino acid sequence. Percentage overlap between repertoires was computed as shared unique clonotypes divided by the size of the smaller repertoire. Richness of each repertoire was evaluated using RTK rarefaction, the Chao1 estimator, and Recon v2.1 estimates of unobserved clonotypes. Generation probabilities were computed with OLGA for all TCRbeta clonotypes obtained by the gDNA method from several donors. Held by TCRdb, this immuneACCESS table contains in-frame sequences only and omits some clones. Under half of the omission traces to an unresolved V gene where checked; the cause of the rest is unknown. V, J and clone size reflect that table, while D and trimming were determined from the DNA. This sample lists more than 2,000,000 clones; approximately 90% were detected once. Roughly 0.13% of the sample is in the top ten clones.

A note on this clone: Its cognate antigen has yet to be identified. Base quality data are lacking; no much larger clone is found one base away.

Healthy HIV-negative adults with no recently reported acute infections or vaccinations were included as donors. Every donor was a Caucasian adult living in Nashville, Tennessee, USA. CD4+ T cells were enriched by magnetic negative selection; naive cells were then positively selected on CD45RA, and the negative fraction formed the memory subset. Blood was obtained by leukapheresis, after which PBMCs were separated by Ficoll-Histopaque density gradient centrifugation and cryopreserved in liquid nitrogen vapor phase. Purity and quantity of every magnetically sorted T cell population were checked by analytical flow cytometry. From each sorted fraction, genomic DNA was isolated and quantified by UV absorbance on a Nanodrop 2000c. Reading the germline V gene gives CDR1 SGHTA and CDR2 FQGTGA. The CDR3 spans 13 residues, from the cysteine through the phenylalanine. Kept here is only the CDR3 DNA, which spans 39 bases and is read in frame from base 1. V lost 3 bases and J lost 7 bases; the stretch between them is 10 bases long.

Sequencing used naive CD4+ T cells sorted from blood. This sample's cell subset or site label indicates: CD45RA+ positively selected. The clonotype comes from a man younger than 30 in good health. The chain is made from TRBV7-3 and TRBJ2-1; the D gene is perhaps TRBD1, from 6 matching bases. The CDR3 region reads CASSFTQGNEQFF. The bases are TGTGCCAGCAGCTTCACTCAGGGGAATGAGCAGTTCTTC.